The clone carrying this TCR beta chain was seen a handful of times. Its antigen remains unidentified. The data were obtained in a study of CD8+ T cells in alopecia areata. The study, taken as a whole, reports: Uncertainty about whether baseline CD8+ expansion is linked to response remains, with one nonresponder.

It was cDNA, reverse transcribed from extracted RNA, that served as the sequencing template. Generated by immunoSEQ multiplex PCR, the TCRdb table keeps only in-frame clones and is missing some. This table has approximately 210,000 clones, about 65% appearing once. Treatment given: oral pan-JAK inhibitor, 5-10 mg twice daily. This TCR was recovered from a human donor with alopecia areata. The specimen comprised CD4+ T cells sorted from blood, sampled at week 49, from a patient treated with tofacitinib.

The CDR3 DNA reads as TGTGCCAGCAGCGTAGGGGGTGGACCCCTCCACTTT. Amino acids: CASSVGGGPLHF. J is TRBJ1-6 and V is TRBV9; D gene ambiguous. CDR1 and CDR2 from the germline V gene are SGDLS and YYNGEE. CDR3 length: 12 amino acids. Trimming stripped 0 bases from V and 12 bases from J, with 7 bases between.